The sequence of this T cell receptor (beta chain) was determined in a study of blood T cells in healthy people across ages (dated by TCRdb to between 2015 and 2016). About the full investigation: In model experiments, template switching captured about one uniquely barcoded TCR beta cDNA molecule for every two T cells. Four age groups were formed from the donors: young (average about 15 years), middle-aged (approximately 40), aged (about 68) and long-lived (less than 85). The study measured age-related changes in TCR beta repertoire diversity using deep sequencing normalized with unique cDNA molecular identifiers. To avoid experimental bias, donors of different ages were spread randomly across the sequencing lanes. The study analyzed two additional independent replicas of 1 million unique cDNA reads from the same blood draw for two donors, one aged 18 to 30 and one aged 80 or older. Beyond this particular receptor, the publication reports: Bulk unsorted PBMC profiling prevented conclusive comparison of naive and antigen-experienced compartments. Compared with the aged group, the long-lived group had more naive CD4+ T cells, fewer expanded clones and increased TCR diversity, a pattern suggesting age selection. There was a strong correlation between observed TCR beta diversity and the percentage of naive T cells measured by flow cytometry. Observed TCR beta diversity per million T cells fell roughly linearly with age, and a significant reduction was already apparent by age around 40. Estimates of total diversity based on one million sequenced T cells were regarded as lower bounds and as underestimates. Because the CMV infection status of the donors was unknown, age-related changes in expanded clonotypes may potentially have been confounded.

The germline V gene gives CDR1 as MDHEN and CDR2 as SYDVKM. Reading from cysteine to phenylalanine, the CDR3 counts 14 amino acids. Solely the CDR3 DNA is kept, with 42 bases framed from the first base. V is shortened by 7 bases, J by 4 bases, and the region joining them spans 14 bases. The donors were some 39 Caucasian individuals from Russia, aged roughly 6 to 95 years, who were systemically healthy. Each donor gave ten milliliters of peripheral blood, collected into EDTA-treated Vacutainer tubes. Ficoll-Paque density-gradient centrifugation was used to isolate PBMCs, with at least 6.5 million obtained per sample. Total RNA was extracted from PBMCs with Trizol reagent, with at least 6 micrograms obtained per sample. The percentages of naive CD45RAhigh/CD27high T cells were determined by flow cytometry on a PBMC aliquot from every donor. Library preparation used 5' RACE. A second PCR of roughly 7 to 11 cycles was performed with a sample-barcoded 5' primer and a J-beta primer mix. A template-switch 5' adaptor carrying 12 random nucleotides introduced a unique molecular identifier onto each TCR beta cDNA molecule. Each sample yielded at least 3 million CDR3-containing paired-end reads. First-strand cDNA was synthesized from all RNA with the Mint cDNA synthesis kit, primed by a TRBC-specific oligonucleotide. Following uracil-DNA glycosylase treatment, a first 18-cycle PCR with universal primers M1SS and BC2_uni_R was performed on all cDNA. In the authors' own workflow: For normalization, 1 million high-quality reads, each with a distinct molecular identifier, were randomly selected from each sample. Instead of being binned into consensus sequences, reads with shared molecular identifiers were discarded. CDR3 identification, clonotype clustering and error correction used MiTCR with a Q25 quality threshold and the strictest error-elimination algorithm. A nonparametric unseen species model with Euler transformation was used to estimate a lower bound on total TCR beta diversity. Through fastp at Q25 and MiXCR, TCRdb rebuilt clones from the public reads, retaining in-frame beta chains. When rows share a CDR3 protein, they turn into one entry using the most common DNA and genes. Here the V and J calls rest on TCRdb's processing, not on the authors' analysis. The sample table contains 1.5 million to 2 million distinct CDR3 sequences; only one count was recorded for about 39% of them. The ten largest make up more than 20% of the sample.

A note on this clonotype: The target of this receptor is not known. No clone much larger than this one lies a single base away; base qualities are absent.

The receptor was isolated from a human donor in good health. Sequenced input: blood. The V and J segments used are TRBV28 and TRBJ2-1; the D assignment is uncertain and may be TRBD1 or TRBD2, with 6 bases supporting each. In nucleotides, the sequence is TGTGCCAGCAACGGGGGCGCAGGTTACAATGAGCAGTTCTTC. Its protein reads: CASNGGAGYNEQFF.